The rows below give T cell receptor beta chains drawn from one sample of a study of identical twins. One entry per CDR3 protein, called by TCRdb with MiXCR from the 5' RACE reads. The table includes approximately 700,000 distinct CDR3 sequences, 5.5% to 6.5% detected once. The sequenced material came from naive T cells sorted from blood. Every receptor here comes from a man between 18 and 29 years old in good health. The conserved cysteine and the conserved F or W are not part of the CDR3 here. Fields, in order: V gene, J gene, CDR3 protein.

>TRBV7-9|TRBJ1-1
ASSRADRSTEAF
>TRBV12-3/TRBV12-4|TRBJ2-3
ASSPRLLTQY
>TRBV5-1|TRBJ2-5
ASSIGTTNQETQY
>TRBV7-2|TRBJ1-2
ASSQNRREGYT
>TRBV10-3|TRBJ2-3
AISESASGSTDTQY
>TRBV6-5|TRBJ2-1
ASSPLAGEQF
>TRBV20-1|TRBJ1-2
SASDGAEYGYT
>TRBV7-9|TRBJ2-5
ASSPRAGETQY
>TRBV4-2|TRBJ2-1
ASSQELGGLAEQF
>TRBV29-1|TRBJ2-5
SALRETQY
>TRBV24-1|TRBJ2-1
ATSEGTGVDNEQF
>TRBV20-1|TRBJ2-5
SARGTSRTQY
>TRBV20-1|TRBJ2-1
SAPHSGRAWNEQF
>TRBV6-2/TRBV6-3|TRBJ2-7
ASSSQRGTGQYEQY
>TRBV11-2|TRBJ2-1
ASSLDIGTTWQF
>TRBV30|TRBJ2-1
AWSVKGQMGEQF
>TRBV5-1|TRBJ2-2
ASSLDRGRIPIVGELF
>TRBV27|TRBJ1-5
ASSSRRDTYSNQPQH
>TRBV7-2|TRBJ2-1
ASSASPGTSGSNEQF
>TRBV13|TRBJ1-1
ASSLAQGPGRAEAF
>TRBV4-3|TRBJ2-7
ASSQGSSGAYEQY